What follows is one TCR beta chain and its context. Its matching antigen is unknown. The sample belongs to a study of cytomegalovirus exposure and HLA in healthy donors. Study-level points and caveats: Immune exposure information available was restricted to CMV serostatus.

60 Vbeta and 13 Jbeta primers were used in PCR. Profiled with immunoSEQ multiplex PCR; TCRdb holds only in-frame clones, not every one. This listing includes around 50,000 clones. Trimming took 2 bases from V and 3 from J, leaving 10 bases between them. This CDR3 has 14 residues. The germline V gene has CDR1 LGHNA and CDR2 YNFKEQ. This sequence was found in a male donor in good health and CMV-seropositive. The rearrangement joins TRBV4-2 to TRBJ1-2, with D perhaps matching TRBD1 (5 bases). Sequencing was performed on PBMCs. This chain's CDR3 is CASSQPPTDYGYTF. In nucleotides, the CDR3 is TGTGCCAGCAGCCAACCCCCGACAGACTATGGCTACACCTTC.